The next 19 T cell receptor beta chains were all read from a single sample in a study of T cells in Graves' hyperthyroidism and ophthalmopathy. Amplified regions were TCR beta CDR3 sequences from RNA transcripts. The study used the HTBI primer set for a first-round RT-PCR of the TCR CDR3. TCRdb used MiXCR to reprocess the multiplex PCR reads, holding one entry per CDR3 protein. This sample has more than 300,000 distinct CDR3 sequences, with approximately 18% found just once. The source material was blood. The source of these receptors is a young woman with Graves' hyperthyroidism that later progressed to Graves' ophthalmopathy.

This clonotype was observed at least ten times. This sequence joins TRBV20-1 and TRBJ1-5; D call uncertain. The CDR3 sequence is 14 residues long. V was pared by 2 bases and J by 6 bases, with 14 bases between. Looked up from germline, CDR1 is DFQATT and CDR2 is SNEGSKA (reference sequence). DNA of the CDR3: TGCAGTGCTAGATCGAGGGTGGAAGCTCAGCCCCAGCATTTT. This translates into CSARSRVEAQPQHF.

This clonotype was counted at least ten times. The chain carries TRBV28 and TRBJ2-2; D call uncertain. Trimming stripped 5 bases from V and 1 base from J, with 20 bases between. The CDR3 is made up of 18 amino acids. Germline V gene data show CDR1 as MDHEN and CDR2 as SYDVKM. The CDR3 DNA sequence: TGTGCCAGCAGTACGCGGTTCGGTAATGTACTGAACACCGGGGAGCTGTTTTTT. It translates to CASSTRFGNVLNTGELFF.

This clonotype was counted ten times or more. V usage is TRBV29-1 and J usage is TRBJ1-2; D ambiguous. CDR1 SQVTM and CDR2 ANQGSEA come from the germline V gene. This CDR3 is 12 amino acids long. CDR3 nucleotides: TGCAGTGCCCTGGAGGGAGACTATGGCTACACCTTC. As protein: CSALEGDYGYTF.

V and J are TRBV6-1 and TRBJ2-1; 9 bases map to TRBD1. Germline V gives CDR1 MNHNS, CDR2 SASEGT. The CDR3 contains 16 residues. J was trimmed by 3 bases and V by 6 bases; bases with no gene match: 9. The CDR3 sequence: CASSSTGTGIYNEQFF. The CDR3 DNA follows: TGTGCCAGCAGCTCCACCGGGACAGGGATCTACAATGAGCAGTTCTTC.

The rearrangement uses TRBV19 and TRBJ1-2; possibly TRBD1 for D (5 bases). There are 13 residues in the CDR3. Germline V CDR1 and CDR2: LNHDA, SQIVND (reference sequence). Trimming cost V 3 bases and J 8 bases, with 13 bases left between them. This CDR3 reads CASSIASREGYTF. In DNA, the CDR3 is TGTGCCAGTAGTATCGCGAGCAGGGAGGGCTACACCTTC.

This clonotype has a handful of counts. The V gene is TRBV6-1, the J gene TRBJ2-1; weak D call: TRBD2 (5 bases). CDR3 size: 15 residues. Trimming removed 3 bases at V and 10 bases at J, with 19 bases between. Looked up from germline, CDR1 is MNHNS and CDR2 is SASEGT. In DNA, the CDR3 is TGTGCCAGCAGTGAGACTGGCGGAGGTAATAAGGAGCAGTTCTTC. Translation: CASSETGGGNKEQFF.

This clonotype was observed many times. This chain links TRBV11-2 with TRBJ1-6, with 8 nucleotides matching TRBD1. The CDR3 runs 15 residues. The V gene end was trimmed by 0 bases and the J gene end by 7 bases; junction bases not matched to a gene: 2. CDR1 SGHAT and CDR2 FQNNGV come from the germline V gene. DNA for the CDR3: TGTGCCAGCAGCTTAGAAACAGGGGGAAATTCACCCCTCCACTTT. Residues: CASSLETGGNSPLHF.

On this clonotype: A much larger clone is a single base away; this may be a read error. The chain couples TRBV20-1 to TRBJ2-6; a possible D gene is TRBD1 (5 bases). Germline CDR1 reads DFQATT; CDR2 reads SNEGSKA (reference sequence). The CDR3 has 15 residues. Here the CDR3 DNA reads TGCAGTGCTGGAGATGGGGCGTCTGGGGCCAACGTCCTGACTTTC. The encoded protein is CSAGDGASGANVLTF.

This sequence joins TRBV27 and TRBJ2-7; D not resolved. Trimming removed 3 bases at V and 7 bases at J, with 10 bases between. Germline V lookup: CDR1 MNHEY, CDR2 SMNVEV (reference sequence). The CDR3 sequence is 12 residues long. The CDR3 bases are TGTGCCAGCAGTTTGTGGGGTCGGGAGCAGTACTTC. Translating gives CASSLWGREQYF.

The genes are TRBV7-2 and TRBJ2-1; perhaps D is TRBD1 or TRBD2 (6 bases each). The CDR3 extends over 19 amino acids. Germline V gene lookup returns CDR1 SGHTA and CDR2 FQGNSA. Deletions cut 5 bases from V and 6 bases from J, with 29 bases between. The DNA for the CDR3 is TGTGCCAGCAGCAAAAATCCCTATAGGGGGGCGCGTCCGATCAATGAGCAGTTCTTC. Protein product: CASSKNPYRGARPINEQFF.

This clonotype was seen ten or more times. The genes are TRBV12-3 or TRBV12-4 and TRBJ2-5; TRBD1 matches at 7 bases. This CDR3 contains 14 residues. V lost 5 bases and J lost 4; bases outside the gene matches: 7. CDR3 DNA: TGTGCCAGCAGTCCATGGGACAGCCCAGAGACCCAGTACTTC. Its protein product is CASSPWDSPETQYF.

This chain connects TRBV6-2 or TRBV6-3 to TRBJ1-2; TRBD1 agrees at 8 bases. Germline loops: CDR1 MNHEY, CDR2 SVGEGT. Trimming took 6 bases from V and 12 from J; bases not matched to a gene: 27. CDR3 length: 18 amino acids. The CDR3 nucleotides read TGTGCCAGCAGGGAGACAGGGGCGCTCACCGGTGCAACTATGGCTAACACCTTC. Amino acid sequence: CASRETGALTGATMANTF.

This clonotype has only a few counts. The J gene is TRBJ2-3, the V gene TRBV7-8, with 15 bases matching TRBD2. The CDR3 covers 19 residues. The V gene's germline CDR1 is SGHVS and CDR2 FQNEAQ. The J segment lost 6 bases and the V segment lost 5 bases, leaving 15 bases of the junction unmatched. The CDR3 DNA reads as TGTGCCAGCAGCCCCCAAATCCGGACTAGCGGGGGGGGGTTGGATACGCAGTATTTT. Amino acids: CASSPQIRTSGGGLDTQYF.

V and J are TRBV19 and TRBJ1-5; no clear D. Trimming stripped 0 bases from V and 3 bases from J, with 9 bases between. Germline CDR1 is LNHDA and CDR2 is SQIVND (reference sequence). The length of the CDR3 is 15 residues. The CDR3 sequence is CASSIEGQLNQPQHF. CDR3 bases: TGTGCCAGTAGTATAGAAGGGCAGCTCAATCAGCCCCAGCATTTT.

This clonotype has only a few counts. The chain couples TRBV5-1 to TRBJ2-5, with D unresolved. CDR3 length equals 15 residues. V was clipped by 3 bases and J by 4 bases, with 16 bases between them. Germline V lookup: CDR1 SGHRS, CDR2 YFSETQ. The CDR3 sequence: CASSYRSALGETQYF. The CDR3 DNA is TGCGCCAGCAGCTACCGTAGTGCTCTTGGAGAGACCCAGTACTTC.

This rearrangement joins TRBV7-2 to TRBJ1-1; D is possibly TRBD1 (5 bases). The CDR3 length is 14 residues. V was cut by 2 bases and J by 0 bases, with 7 bases left in between. CDR1 and CDR2 (germline): SGHTA, FQGNSA. The CDR3 region is CASSLNRLNTEAFF. CDR3 bases: TGTGCCAGCAGCTTAAACAGGCTGAACACTGAAGCTTTCTTT.

This clonotype has at least ten counts. This chain links TRBV6-1 with TRBJ1-2; D unclear. Trimming took 6 bases from V and 6 from J, leaving 8 bases between them. The germline V gene has CDR1 MNHNS and CDR2 SASEGT. The CDR3 is 11 amino acids. The DNA for the CDR3 is TGTGCCAGCAGACTTGGGGATGGCTACACCTTC. It translates to CASRLGDGYTF.

This clonotype showed up many times. V usage is TRBV3-1 and J usage is TRBJ2-1; D is uncertain. CDR1 and CDR2 (germline): LGHDT, YNNKEL (reference sequence). The CDR3 runs to 14 residues. The ends were cut back, 0 bases at V and 6 bases at J, with 9 bases in the middle. CDR3 loop: CASSQDLLGNEQFF. DNA of the CDR3: TGTGCCAGCAGCCAAGACTTGCTGGGCAATGAGCAGTTCTTC.

The genes are TRBV20-1 and TRBJ1-2; D perhaps matches TRBD1 (6 bases). V shed 1 base and J shed 6 bases, with 24 bases lying between them. CDR1 and CDR2 from the germline V gene are DFQATT and SNEGSKA (reference sequence). The CDR3 length is 17 residues. For the CDR3, the DNA is TGCAGTGCTAGAGTACCTCCTGTGTTTGGGGAGGGGGATGGCTACACCTTC. Protein product: CSARVPPVFGEGDGYTF.